This is a list of T cell receptor beta chains from one sample in a study of shared clonotypes between healthy human individuals. The data were produced by immunoSEQ multiplex PCR, yet TCRdb's version contains in-frame clones alone and is incomplete. Of about 800,000 clones in the sample, around 96% were seen once. The sequenced sample consisted of naive CD8+ T cells sorted from blood. The receptors come from a man aged 25-40 years in good health. The CDR3 runs from the conserved cysteine through the conserved F or W. Fields, in order: clone size, J gene, V gene, D gene, CDR3 DNA, CDR3 protein. The D gene is left open where the match is weak. Clone size appears in some rows only: once, few, many, or a class for an expanded clone.

abundance: once; j_gene: TRBJ2-1; v_gene: TRBV7-9; d_gene: -; CDR3nt: TGTGCCAGCTGTCTCCAATCCTACAATGAGCAGTTCTTC; CDR3aa: CASCLQSYNEQFF
abundance: -; j_gene: TRBJ2-7; v_gene: TRBV18; d_gene: -; CDR3nt: TGTGCCAGCTCACCACGGGACGGAAGCCCCTCCTACGAGCAGTACTTC; CDR3aa: CASSPRDGSPSYEQYF
abundance: -; j_gene: TRBJ2-3; v_gene: TRBV5-1; d_gene: TRBD2; CDR3nt: TGCGCCAGTCGGACTAGCGGAGAAGGATGGGGCAGCACAGATACGCAGTATTTT; CDR3aa: CASRTSGEGWGSTDTQYF
abundance: -; j_gene: TRBJ2-7; v_gene: TRBV6-5; d_gene: -; CDR3nt: TGTGCCAGCAGTTACTCTTCGGGGAACTACGAGCAGTACTTC; CDR3aa: CASSYSSGNYEQYF
abundance: -; j_gene: TRBJ2-1; v_gene: TRBV6-5; d_gene: -; CDR3nt: TGTGCCAGCAGTCCCCACAGGAGCCCCTACAATGAGCAGTTCTTC; CDR3aa: CASSPHRSPYNEQFF
abundance: -; j_gene: TRBJ2-1; v_gene: TRBV27; d_gene: TRBD2; CDR3nt: TGTGCCAGCAGTTTAAAGGCGGGAGGGCGAAATGAGCAGTTCTTC; CDR3aa: CASSLKAGGRNEQFF
abundance: -; j_gene: TRBJ2-7; v_gene: TRBV28; d_gene: -; CDR3nt: TGTGCCAGCAGCGATTCCGGACTACCGAGTACCTACGAGCAGTACTTC; CDR3aa: CASSDSGLPSTYEQYF
abundance: -; j_gene: TRBJ2-7; v_gene: TRBV5-4; d_gene: TRBD1; CDR3nt: TGTGCCAGCAGCTTGGGACAGGGGCCGGACGAGCAGTACTTC; CDR3aa: CASSLGQGPDEQYF
abundance: -; j_gene: TRBJ2-1; v_gene: TRBV19; d_gene: TRBD2; CDR3nt: TGTGCCAGTAGTATAGGTGGACTAGCGGGAGGCCACTCCTACAATGAGCAGTTCTTC; CDR3aa: CASSIGGLAGGHSYNEQFF
abundance: -; j_gene: TRBJ2-7; v_gene: TRBV5-4; d_gene: -; CDR3nt: TGTGCCAGCAGCCAGGACAGTCCCTACGAGCAGTACTTC; CDR3aa: CASSQDSPYEQYF
abundance: -; j_gene: TRBJ2-2; v_gene: TRBV28; d_gene: -; CDR3nt: TGTGCTACAGCACTACCGGGCTCCATCAACACCGGGGAGCTGTTTTTT; CDR3aa: CATALPGSINTGELFF
abundance: once; j_gene: TRBJ2-7; v_gene: TRBV7-2; d_gene: -; CDR3nt: TGTGCCAGCAGCTTAGAGCGGGCAGGGCTTCAACGTGAGCAGTACTTC; CDR3aa: CASSLERAGLQREQYF
abundance: few; j_gene: TRBJ1-1; v_gene: TRBV5-1; d_gene: -; CDR3nt: TGCGCCAGCAGCTTGGGTCAAAATAAAGCTTTCTTT; CDR3aa: CASSLGQNKAFF
abundance: -; j_gene: TRBJ2-7; v_gene: TRBV6-6; d_gene: -; CDR3nt: TGTGCCAGCAGCCTAACGCCAGGGGCCGCCTACGAGCAGTACTTC; CDR3aa: CASSLTPGAAYEQYF
abundance: once; j_gene: TRBJ2-1; v_gene: TRBV11-3; d_gene: -; CDR3nt: TGTGCCAGCAGCCCCCGACAGGCGAGCTCCTACAATGAGCAGTTCTTC; CDR3aa: CASSPRQASSYNEQFF
abundance: -; j_gene: TRBJ2-1; v_gene: TRBV4-1; d_gene: -; CDR3nt: TGCGCCAGCAGCCAAGTACTGGACAATGAGCAGTTCTTC; CDR3aa: CASSQVLDNEQFF
abundance: -; j_gene: TRBJ1-1; v_gene: TRBV29-1; d_gene: -; CDR3nt: TGCAGCGTTGAATTCATGAACACTGAAGCTTTCTTT; CDR3aa: CSVEFMNTEAFF
abundance: -; j_gene: TRBJ1-1; v_gene: TRBV6-5; d_gene: -; CDR3nt: TGTGCCAGCAGTTATTCCATCGACAGCTCTGAAGCTTTCTTT; CDR3aa: CASSYSIDSSEAFF
abundance: -; j_gene: TRBJ2-7; v_gene: TRBV27; d_gene: -; CDR3nt: TGTGCCAGCACCTCAAACTACGAGCAGTACTTC; CDR3aa: CASTSNYEQYF
abundance: -; j_gene: TRBJ1-5; v_gene: TRBV28; d_gene: -; CDR3nt: TGTGCCAGCAGTTTATCCCCAAATTATAGCAATCAGCCCCAGCATTTT; CDR3aa: CASSLSPNYSNQPQHF
abundance: once; j_gene: TRBJ1-1; v_gene: TRBV7-9; d_gene: TRBD1; CDR3nt: TGTGCCAGCAGCTTAGCCCAAACAGGGGACACTGAAGCTTTCTTT; CDR3aa: CASSLAQTGDTEAFF
abundance: -; j_gene: TRBJ2-3; v_gene: TRBV5-4; d_gene: -; CDR3nt: TGTGCCAGCAGCTTGCCACAAGATACGCAGTATTTT; CDR3aa: CASSLPQDTQYF
abundance: -; j_gene: TRBJ2-1; v_gene: TRBV19; d_gene: -; CDR3nt: TGTGCCAGTAGTATGAATCCGGCTAGTAGGTTCTATGAGCAGTTCTTC; CDR3aa: CASSMNPASRFYEQFF
abundance: -; j_gene: TRBJ2-1; v_gene: TRBV27; d_gene: -; CDR3nt: TGTGCCTGCCGGGGGAATTCGTATGAGCAGTTCTTC; CDR3aa: CACRGNSYEQFF
abundance: -; j_gene: TRBJ2-5; v_gene: TRBV7-7; d_gene: TRBD2; CDR3nt: TGTGCCAGCAGCTTAGCGGGGGGGTACCAAGAGACCCAGTACTTC; CDR3aa: CASSLAGGYQETQYF
abundance: -; j_gene: TRBJ1-1; v_gene: TRBV15; d_gene: -; CDR3nt: TGTGCCACCAGTGTAGGGGACAACACTGAAGCTTTCTTT; CDR3aa: CATSVGDNTEAFF
abundance: -; j_gene: TRBJ2-1; v_gene: TRBV14; d_gene: -; CDR3nt: TGTGCCAGCAGCCAAGGTCTCGATGAGCAGTTCTTC; CDR3aa: CASSQGLDEQFF
abundance: -; j_gene: TRBJ2-1; v_gene: TRBV11-3; d_gene: TRBD2; CDR3nt: TGTGCCAGCAGCTTATTCAGCGGGAGCTCCTACAATGAGCAGTTCTTC; CDR3aa: CASSLFSGSSYNEQFF
abundance: -; j_gene: TRBJ1-5; v_gene: TRBV11-2; d_gene: TRBD1; CDR3nt: TGTGCCAGCAGCCCCGGGACAGGGGGCTATAGCAATCAGCCCCAGCATTTT; CDR3aa: CASSPGTGGYSNQPQHF
abundance: -; j_gene: TRBJ2-1; v_gene: TRBV27; d_gene: -; CDR3nt: TGTGCCAGCAGTTTAGACGAGTTTGGGTCCCACAATGAGCAGTTCTTC; CDR3aa: CASSLDEFGSHNEQFF
abundance: -; j_gene: TRBJ2-7; v_gene: TRBV11-2; d_gene: TRBD1; CDR3nt: TGTGCCAGCAGCCGGGGACAGGCCGAGCAGTACTTC; CDR3aa: CASSRGQAEQYF
abundance: -; j_gene: TRBJ1-5; v_gene: TRBV28; d_gene: -; CDR3nt: TGTGCCAGCAGCACAGGGACCATCAATCAGCCCCAGCATTTT; CDR3aa: CASSTGTINQPQHF
abundance: -; j_gene: TRBJ2-5; v_gene: TRBV28; d_gene: TRBD2; CDR3nt: TGTGCCAGCAGTCCTTCCCCCGCAGCGGGAGTCAGAGAGACCCAGTACTTC; CDR3aa: CASSPSPAAGVRETQYF
abundance: -; j_gene: TRBJ2-7; v_gene: TRBV27; d_gene: -; CDR3nt: TGTGCCAGCAGTCAGGGATGGGAGCAGTACTTC; CDR3aa: CASSQGWEQYF
abundance: once; j_gene: TRBJ2-3; v_gene: TRBV27; d_gene: TRBD2; CDR3nt: TGTGCCAGCAGTTTATATACTAGCGGGTACGCAGATACGCAGTATTTT; CDR3aa: CASSLYTSGYADTQYF
abundance: -; j_gene: TRBJ2-7; v_gene: TRBV28; d_gene: -; CDR3nt: TGTGCCAGCAGTTTATACCCAGGGGACGAGCAGTACTTC; CDR3aa: CASSLYPGDEQYF
abundance: once; j_gene: TRBJ2-1; v_gene: TRBV9; d_gene: -; CDR3nt: TGTGCCAGCAGCGTAGTGGGGGGATCGGTCTACAATGAGCAGTTCTTC; CDR3aa: CASSVVGGSVYNEQFF
abundance: -; j_gene: TRBJ2-7; v_gene: TRBV29-1; d_gene: TRBD1; CDR3nt: TGCAGCGTTGAAAGGGCAGGGGGTCTGTACGAGCAGTACTTC; CDR3aa: CSVERAGGLYEQYF
abundance: -; j_gene: TRBJ2-7; v_gene: TRBV27; d_gene: TRBD2; CDR3nt: TGTGCCAGCAGTTTATCGGGGGGGACTAGCTACTACGAGCAGTACTTC; CDR3aa: CASSLSGGTSYYEQYF
abundance: once; j_gene: TRBJ2-7; v_gene: TRBV2; d_gene: TRBD2; CDR3nt: TGTGCCAGCAGTGAAGAGGGTGGCGGGAGGATAATCTACGAGCAGTACTTC; CDR3aa: CASSEEGGGRIIYEQYF
abundance: -; j_gene: TRBJ2-1; v_gene: TRBV5-1; d_gene: TRBD2; CDR3nt: TGCGCCAGCAGCTCCCAGTACCCTTTGACTAGCGGGAGTCATAATGAGCAGTTCTTC; CDR3aa: CASSSQYPLTSGSHNEQFF
abundance: -; j_gene: TRBJ2-7; v_gene: TRBV11-2; d_gene: -; CDR3nt: TGTGCCAGCAGCCGGGCTAACTACGAGCAGTACTTC; CDR3aa: CASSRANYEQYF